This T cell receptor (beta chain) was recovered during a study of blood T cell repertoires in COVID-19. Germline V gene lookup returns CDR1 SGHNT and CDR2 YYREEE (reference sequence). The CDR3 is 13 amino acids. Trimming pared 4 bases from V and 2 bases from J, leaving 9 bases between. In the authors' methods: It was from reference gene primer amplification that nucleated cell counts were estimated. Data came from immunoSEQ multiplex PCR; TCRdb stores just in-frame clones and leaves some out. V, J and clone size reflect that table, while D and trimming were determined from the DNA. The sample records approximately 240,000 clones, approximately 80% being singletons.

The specimen was peripheral blood. The receptor was derived from a woman of 80 years or more with active or convalescent COVID-19. The chain is built from TRBV5-4 and TRBJ1-2, with D possibly matching TRBD1 (5 bases). CDR3 region: CASSETDNYGYTF. CDR3 nucleotide sequence: TGTGCCAGCAGCGAGACAGACAACTATGGCTACACCTTC.